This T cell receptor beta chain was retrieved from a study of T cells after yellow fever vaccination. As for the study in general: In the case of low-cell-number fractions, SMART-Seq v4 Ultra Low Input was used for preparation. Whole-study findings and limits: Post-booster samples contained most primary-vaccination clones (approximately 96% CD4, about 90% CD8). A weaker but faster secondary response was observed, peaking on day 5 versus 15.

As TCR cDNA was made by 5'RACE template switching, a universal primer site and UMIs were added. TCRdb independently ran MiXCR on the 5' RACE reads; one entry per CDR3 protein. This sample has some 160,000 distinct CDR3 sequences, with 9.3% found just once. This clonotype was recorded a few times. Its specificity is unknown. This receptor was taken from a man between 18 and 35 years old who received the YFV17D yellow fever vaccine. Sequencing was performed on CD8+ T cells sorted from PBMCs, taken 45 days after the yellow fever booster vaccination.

CDR3 coding DNA: TGTGCCAGCAGCGCTACCTACGAGCAGTACTTC. The encoded protein is CASSATYEQYF. The gene calls are TRBV14 and TRBJ2-7; D unresolved. Trimming pared 5 bases from V and 2 bases from J, leaving 4 bases between. Germline V gene lookup returns CDR1 SGHDN and CDR2 FVKESK. CDR3 length: 11 amino acids.